The present entry profiles one T cell receptor beta chain with its context. The CDR3 is made up of 12 amino acids. CDR1 and CDR2 from the germline V gene are KGHSH and LQKENI. Trimming cost V 3 bases and J 4 bases; bases outside gene matches: 0. This sample was included in a study of blood T cell repertoires in COVID-19. In the study overall: PBMCs, B-cell-depleted T cells, or T cells were the source of the cDNA or gDNA that made up the material.

As processed by the authors: Reference gene primer amplification in the assay estimated nucleated cell counts. Method: immunoSEQ multiplex PCR; TCRdb's copy keeps in-frame clones and lacks some. The V and J calls and clone size are taken from that table; D and trimming were inferred from the DNA. The repertoire consists of around 240,000 clones, with more than 75% occurring once and the leading ten covering around 0.89%. This TCR came from a man aged 35 to 55 with acute or convalescent COVID-19. Sequenced input: peripheral blood. The gene calls are TRBV18 and TRBJ2-7, with 7 bases matching TRBD2. CDR3 sequence: CASSPGGYEQYF. The CDR3 DNA sequence: TGTGCCAGCTCACCGGGAGGGTACGAGCAGTACTTC. The whole variable domain, remainder taken from reference TRBV18 and TRBJ2-7, is NAGVMQNPRHLVRRRGQEARLRCSPMKGHSHVYWYRQLPEEGLKFMVYLQKENIIDESGMPKERFSAEFPKEGPSILRIQQVVRGDSAAYFCASSPGGYEQYFGPGTRLTVT.